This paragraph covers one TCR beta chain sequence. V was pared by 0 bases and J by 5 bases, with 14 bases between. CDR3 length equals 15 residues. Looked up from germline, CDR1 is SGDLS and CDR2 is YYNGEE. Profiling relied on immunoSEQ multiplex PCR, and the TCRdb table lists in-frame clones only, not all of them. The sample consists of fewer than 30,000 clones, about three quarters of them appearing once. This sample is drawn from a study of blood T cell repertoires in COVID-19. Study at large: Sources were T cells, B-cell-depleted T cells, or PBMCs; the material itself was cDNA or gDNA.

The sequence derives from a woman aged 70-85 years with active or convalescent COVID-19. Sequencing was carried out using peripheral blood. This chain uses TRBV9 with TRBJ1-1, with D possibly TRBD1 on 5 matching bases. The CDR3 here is CASSVEEGRNTEAFF. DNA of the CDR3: TGTGCCAGCAGCGTAGAGGAGGGGAGAAATACTGAAGCTTTCTTT.